Below are 27 T cell receptor beta chains sequenced from a single sample in a study of shared clonotypes between healthy human individuals. Assay: immunoSEQ multiplex PCR; the TCRdb copy retains only in-frame clones and omits some. The repertoire consists of nearly 600,000 clones, with over 95% occurring once and the leading ten covering 0.11%. Terminally differentiated effector memory CD45RA+ cells were excluded by CCR7 positive selection of CD45RO-negative cells. Sample: naive CD8+ T cells sorted from blood. The receptors here all came from a woman aged 25-40 years in good health.

The CDR3, as DNA: TGTGCCAGCAGCGTAGCCCTCTCAGATACGCAGTATTTT. It translates to CASSVALSDTQYF. The chain carries TRBV9 and TRBJ2-3; D gene ambiguous. The germline CDR1 and CDR2 sequences are SGDLS and YYNGEE. Trimming took 0 bases from V and 4 from J, leaving 6 bases between them. CDR3 length equals 13 residues.

The gene calls are TRBV7-6 and TRBJ2-6, with no clear D. The germline gives CDR1 SGHVS, CDR2 FNYEAQ. This CDR3 comprises 15 residues. V gave up 5 bases and J gave up 4 bases, with 12 bases separating them. The CDR3: CASSPLESGANVLTF. The CDR3 coding sequence is TGTGCCAGCAGCCCCCTGGAATCCGGGGCCAACGTCCTGACTTTC.

The chain has TRBV5-8 and TRBJ2-7; no reliable D call. V lost 0 bases and J 1 base, leaving 14 bases between the germline ends. Germline values: CDR1 SGHTS, CDR2 YDEGEE. There are 16 residues in the CDR3. The CDR3 loop reads CASSLANRPVSYEQYF. In nucleotides, the CDR3 is TGTGCCAGCAGCTTGGCCAACCGGCCGGTGTCCTACGAGCAGTACTTC. Full variable domain (remainder filled in from reference TRBV5-8 and TRBJ2-7): EAGVTQSPTHLIKTRGQQATLRCSPISGHTSVYWYQQALGLGLQFLLWYDEGEERNRGNFPPRFSGRQFPNYSSELNVNALELEDSALYLCASSLANRPVSYEQYFGPGTRLTVT.

The chain recombines TRBV27 with TRBJ1-2; 7 bases are shared with TRBD1. There are 11 residues in the CDR3. J lost 6 bases, V lost 8 bases, and 3 bases had no gene match. The germline V gene encodes CDR1 MNHEY and CDR2 SMNVEV (reference sequence). CDR3 sequence (DNA): TGTGCCAGCGGACAGGCTCATGGCTACACCTTC. This sequence encodes CASGQAHGYTF.

Remarks on this clone: Distinct nucleotide sequences in the sample also encode this CDR3. This chain links TRBV5-1 with TRBJ2-7; D is possibly TRBD1 (5 bases). Germline loops: CDR1 SGHRS, CDR2 YFSETQ. The CDR3 totals 13 residues. Trimming removed 0 bases at V and 3 bases at J, with 7 bases between. CDR3 coding DNA: TGCGCCAGCAGCTTGGGGGGCCGCTACGAGCAGTACTTC. The encoded protein is CASSLGGRYEQYF.

This chain connects TRBV19 to TRBJ2-5, with 9 bases identical to TRBD2. The germline V gene has CDR1 LNHDA and CDR2 SQIVND (reference sequence). V was clipped by 7 bases and J by 1 base; unmatched bases: 7. This CDR3 comprises 15 residues. CDR3 DNA sequence: TGTGCCAGTATGAGGGGGACTAGCTCCCAAGAGACCCAGTACTTC. Translated: CASMRGTSSQETQYF. Using reference TRBV19 and TRBJ2-5 for the parts outside the CDR3, the full variable domain is DGGITQSPKYLFRKEGQNVTLSCEQNLNHDAMYWYRQDPGQGLRLIYYSQIVNDFQKGDIAEGYSVSREKKESFPLTVTSAQKNPTAFYLCASMRGTSSQETQYFGPGTRLLVL.

This chain connects TRBV11-2 to TRBJ2-3; weak D call: TRBD2 (5 bases). The germline V and J ends were trimmed by 2 bases and 5 bases, with 17 bases remaining between them. The CDR3 is made up of 16 amino acids. CDR1 and CDR2 (germline): SGHAT, FQNNGV. The CDR3 spells CASSLISGPLGDTQYF. In DNA form, the CDR3 reads TGTGCCAGCAGCTTAATAAGCGGTCCCTTGGGAGATACGCAGTATTTT. The whole variable domain, remainder taken from reference TRBV11-2 and TRBJ2-3, is EAGVAQSPRYKIIEKRQSVAFWCNPISGHATLYWYQQILGQGPKLLIQFQNNGVVDDSQLPKDRFSAERLKGVDSTLKIQPAKLEDSAVYLCASSLISGPLGDTQYFGPGTRLTVL.

Regarding this clone: The same CDR3 also results from other DNA sequences found in this sample. The chain employs TRBV28 and TRBJ1-2, with a possible D match to TRBD1 (6 bases). This CDR3 is built from 14 residues. CDR1 and CDR2 from the germline V gene are MDHEN and SYDVKM. V lost 2 bases and J lost 1, with 8 bases in between. CDR3 in DNA: TGTGCCAGCAGTTTAAGGACAGTTAACTATGGCTACACCTTC. This encodes CASSLRTVNYGYTF.

The rearrangement uses TRBV27 and TRBJ2-3; 7 positions match TRBD2. The CDR3 loop spans 16 amino acids. Germline CDR1 and CDR2: MNHEY and SMNVEV (reference sequence). V dropped 5 bases and J dropped 5; count of bases not matched to a gene: 13. The CDR3 DNA reads as TGTGCCAGCAGTCCCCCTTTGGGGGAGGGCCGAGATACGCAGTATTTT. It encodes CASSPPLGEGRDTQYF.

This rearrangement joins TRBV25-1 to TRBJ1-1; 11 nucleotides line up with TRBD1. The CDR3 has 18 residues. CDR1 is MGHDK and CDR2 is SYGVNS in the germline V gene. With V trimmed by 4 bases and J by 1 base, 11 bases remained unmatched. CDR3 in amino acids: CASSGTRGQGDTNTEAFF. The CDR3, as DNA: TGTGCCAGCAGTGGAACTAGGGGACAGGGGGATACGAACACTGAAGCTTTCTTT. Supplemented by reference TRBV25-1 and TRBJ1-1, the full variable domain reads EADIYQTPRYLVIGTGKKITLECSQTMGHDKMYWYQQDPGMELHLIHYSYGVNSTEKGDLSSESTVSRIRTEHFPLTLESARPSHTSQYLCASSGTRGQGDTNTEAFFGQGTRLTVV.

The chain joins TRBV27 to TRBJ2-1; 12 bases align to TRBD2. V was pared by 4 bases and J by 9 bases, with 4 bases of the junction left unmatched. Germline CDR1 and CDR2: MNHEY and SMNVEV (reference sequence). The CDR3 loop spans 14 amino acids. CDR3 sequence: CASSSLAGGPEQFF. In DNA, the CDR3 is TGTGCCAGCAGTTCACTAGCGGGAGGCCCTGAGCAGTTCTTC.

V is TRBV6-1 and J is TRBJ2-7; 7 bases agree with TRBD1. The CDR3 covers 15 residues. V was pared by 6 bases and J by 4 bases, with 12 bases of the junction left unmatched. Germline lookup yields CDR1 MNHNS and CDR2 SASEGT. This CDR3 reads CASRLGQASYYEQYF. As DNA, the CDR3 is TGTGCCAGCAGGCTAGGACAGGCTAGCTATTACGAGCAGTACTTC.

This chain links TRBV27 with TRBJ2-7; 9 nucleotides align to TRBD1. The CDR3 has 17 amino acids. Germline V gives CDR1 MNHEY, CDR2 SMNVEV (reference sequence). Trimming cost V 8 bases and J 0 bases; bases outside gene matches: 14. The CDR3 spells CASAPLPPGQGSYEQYF. CDR3 DNA: TGTGCCAGCGCACCCCTCCCGCCGGGACAGGGCTCCTACGAGCAGTACTTC.

This clone was recorded only once. The chain combines TRBV7-2 with TRBJ1-1; TRBD1 matches at 7 bases. J gave up 1 base and V 3 bases, and 2 bases lay outside the gene matches. The CDR3 totals 14 residues. The germline V gene encodes CDR1 SGHTA and CDR2 FQGNSA. CDR3 residues: CASSFRDRNTEAFF. In nucleotides, the CDR3 is TGTGCCAGCAGCTTCCGGGACAGGAACACTGAAGCTTTCTTT.

The chain links TRBV4-1 to TRBJ2-1, with 7 nucleotides matching TRBD2. Trimming at V came to 0 bases and at J to 8 bases, leaving 10 bases not matched to a gene. The CDR3 is 16 residues long. Germline lookup yields CDR1 MGHRA and CDR2 YSYEKL. CDR3 region: CASSQDIWGGSDEQFF. The CDR3 region has the DNA TGCGCCAGCAGCCAAGATATTTGGGGGGGGTCGGATGAGCAGTTCTTC.

This chain joins TRBV10-2 and TRBJ2-7; possible D gene TRBD2, 5 bases. The CDR3 runs to 14 residues. CDR1 is WSHSY and CDR2 is SAAADI in the germline V gene. V was trimmed by 4 bases and J by 4 bases, leaving 14 bases between them. The CDR3 nucleotides read TGCGCCAGCAGTGTCGGTTTGGGCGGGTACGAGCAGTACTTC. Protein product: CASSVGLGGYEQYF.

This rearrangement joins TRBV6-1 to TRBJ2-1, with 10 bases identical to TRBD2. CDR3 size: 15 residues. Per the germline V gene, CDR1 is MNHNS and CDR2 is SASEGT. V gave up 1 base and J gave up 7 bases; unmatched junction bases: 4. The CDR3 spells CASSEVSGRANEQFF. CDR3 in DNA: TGTGCCAGCAGTGAAGTAAGCGGGAGGGCTAATGAGCAGTTCTTC.

This clone was counted once. This sample also contains other DNA sequences that code for the same CDR3. This sequence joins TRBV9 and TRBJ1-1; TRBD1 might be the D (5 bases). This CDR3 is 14 amino acids long. CDR1 is SGDLS, CDR2 YYNGEE, per germline. V was cut by 0 bases and J by 1 base, with 7 bases left in between. The CDR3 region has the DNA TGTGCCAGCAGCGTAGCGGGGGGGAACACTGAAGCTTTCTTT. Translation gives CASSVAGGNTEAFF.

The chain is built from TRBV7-2 and TRBJ2-5; no clear D. V was shortened by 1 base and J by 11 bases, with 8 bases between the two germline ends. The CDR3 spans 11 residues. The germline gives CDR1 SGHTA, CDR2 FQGNSA. The CDR3 protein is CASSLGYDQYF. CDR3 nucleotide sequence: TGTGCCAGCAGCTTAGGTTATGATCAGTACTTC.

The genes are TRBV5-6 and TRBJ2-1; D remains unclear. The length of the CDR3 is 15 residues. The germline V and J ends were trimmed by 4 bases and 8 bases, with 19 bases remaining between them. Germline assignment: CDR1 SGHDT and CDR2 YYEEEE. The CDR3 is CASSRGDVGLDEQFF. CDR3 DNA sequence: TGTGCCAGCAGCAGAGGAGACGTAGGTTTGGATGAGCAGTTCTTC.

This rearrangement joins TRBV6-1 to TRBJ2-3, with D uncertain. The CDR3 runs to 15 residues. Germline loops: CDR1 MNHNS, CDR2 SASEGT. Trimming stripped 1 base from V and 2 bases from J, with 10 bases between. The CDR3: CASSEDALHTDTQYF. The DNA of the CDR3 is TGTGCCAGCAGTGAAGACGCACTACACACAGATACGCAGTATTTT.

The rearrangement uses TRBV10-1 and TRBJ2-7, with D unclear. The length of the CDR3 is 13 residues. Trimming left V 6 bases short and J 4 bases short, with 13 bases between. Germline V lookup: CDR1 WNHNN, CDR2 SYGVQD (reference sequence). CDR3 in amino acids: CASSPGVGYEQYF. The CDR3 DNA is TGCGCCAGCAGCCCTGGGGTAGGGTACGAGCAGTACTTC.

For the CDR3, the DNA is TGCGCCAGCAGTCAGGACGAACCGTCCTGGGCCACCGGGGAGCTGTTTTTT. The encoded protein is CASSQDEPSWATGELFF. The chain recombines TRBV5-1 with TRBJ2-2; D gene unclear. The CDR3 totals 17 residues. Germline CDR1 SGHRS, CDR2 YFSETQ. V lost 5 bases and J lost 4, with 21 bases in between.

V is TRBV27 and J is TRBJ2-1, with D possibly matching TRBD2 (6 bases). CDR3 length: 14 residues. V was pared by 5 bases and J by 6 bases, with 14 bases between. CDR1 MNHEY and CDR2 SMNVEV come from the germline V gene (reference sequence). The DNA for the CDR3 is TGTGCCAGCAGTCTCCGGGACTCCGCCAATGAGCAGTTCTTC. Its protein is CASSLRDSANEQFF.

The CDR3 spells CASSQLLDRGLYEQYF. Here the CDR3 DNA reads TGCGCCAGCAGCCAATTGTTAGACAGGGGGCTTTACGAGCAGTACTTC. The genes are TRBV4-1 and TRBJ2-7; 10 positions agree with TRBD1. Germline V gene data show CDR1 as MGHRA and CDR2 as YSYEKL. This CDR3 comprises 16 residues. Trimming removed 2 bases from V and 4 bases from J; junction bases left unmatched: 8.

This clone is a singleton in its sample. This rearrangement joins TRBV11-1 to TRBJ2-1; D is undetermined. Germline V gene lookup returns CDR1 SGHAT and CDR2 FQDESV (reference sequence). V was pared by 2 bases and J by 3 bases, with 14 bases between. This CDR3 spans 16 amino acids. Here the CDR3 reads CASSLNSGKYYNEQFF. CDR3 coding DNA: TGTGCCAGCAGCTTAAACTCGGGCAAGTACTACAATGAGCAGTTCTTC.

This chain joins TRBV6-6 and TRBJ1-1; D unresolved. The CDR3 sequence is 11 residues long. Deletions cut 2 bases from V and 5 bases from J, with 3 bases between. Germline V lookup: CDR1 MNHNY, CDR2 SVGAGI (reference sequence). DNA for the CDR3: TGTGCCAGCAGTTACAGTACTGAAGCTTTCTTT. Its protein is CASSYSTEAFF.